Included here is one T cell receptor (beta chain) sequence, with context. What it binds is unknown. It was healthy bone marrow donors who served as donors. V dropped 3 bases and J dropped 2 bases, with 19 bases sitting between them. The germline V gene has CDR1 MNHEY and CDR2 SMNVEV (reference sequence). CDR3 size: 17 residues. The data are from a study of cytomegalovirus exposure and HLA in healthy donors. On the study more broadly: Unique TCRs numbering some 77 million, obtained from HLA-typed donors, made up an early data release.

Regarding the study as a whole: About 87% or about 30% of the time was how often most TCR beta V segments were productive, according to an earlier analysis. Rates of TCR association differed by HLA locus in a later analysis, with DRB1 highest and HLA-C lowest.

The PCR made use of 60 Vbeta and 13 Jbeta primers. Repertoires were generated with immunoSEQ multiplex PCR, while TCRdb's copy carries only in-frame clones and drops some. The data show 100,000 to 150,000 clones, approximately 81% seen once. The clonotype originates from a man in his late teens or twenties in good health and CMV-seronegative. This sequence joins TRBV27 and TRBJ1-1, with D possibly TRBD1 on 5 matching bases. Sequenced input: PBMCs. CDR3 sequence: CASSFGSQGPRNTEAFF. The CDR3 DNA follows: TGTGCCAGCAGTTTCGGGAGCCAGGGACCGAGAAACACTGAAGCTTTCTTT.